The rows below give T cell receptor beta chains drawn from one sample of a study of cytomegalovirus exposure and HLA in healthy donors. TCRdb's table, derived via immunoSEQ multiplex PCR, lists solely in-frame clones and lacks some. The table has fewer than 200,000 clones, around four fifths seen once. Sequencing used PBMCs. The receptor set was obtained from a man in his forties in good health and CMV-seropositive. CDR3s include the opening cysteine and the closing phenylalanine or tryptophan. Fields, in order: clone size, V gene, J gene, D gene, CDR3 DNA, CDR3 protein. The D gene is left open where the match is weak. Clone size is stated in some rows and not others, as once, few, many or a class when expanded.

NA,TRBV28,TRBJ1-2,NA,TGTGCCAGCAGACAGGACTATGGCTACACCTTC,CASRQDYGYTF
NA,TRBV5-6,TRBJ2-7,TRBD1,TGTGCCAGCAGCTTGGACAGGGGGCGCCACGAGCAGTACTTC,CASSLDRGRHEQYF
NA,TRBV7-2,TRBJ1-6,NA,TGTGCCAGCAGCTCCGCCCCCGCAGCGCCCAATTCACCCCTCCACTTT,CASSSAPAAPNSPLHF
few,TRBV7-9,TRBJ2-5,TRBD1,TGTGCCAGCAGCCCGCAACAGGGGGCCCAGACCCAGTACTTC,CASSPQQGAQTQYF
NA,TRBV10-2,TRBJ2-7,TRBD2,TGCGCCAGCAGTATACTAGCGAGTTCCTACGAGCAGTACTTC,CASSILASSYEQYF
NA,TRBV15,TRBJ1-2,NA,TGTGCCACCAGCAGAGGCCCGGACTCGCTACCCTATGGCTACACCTTC,CATSRGPDSLPYGYTF
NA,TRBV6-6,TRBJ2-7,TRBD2,TGTGCCAGCACCCCTCGTCTAGCGGGAAACGAGCAGTACTTC,CASTPRLAGNEQYF
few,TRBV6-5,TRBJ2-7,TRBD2,TGTGCCAGCAGAAGGTCTAGCGGTGGCGAGCAGTACTTC,CASRRSSGGEQYF
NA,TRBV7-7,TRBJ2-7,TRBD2,TGTGCTAGCAGCTCAGACGGGCTAGCGGGAGCTATCACCTCCTACGAGCAGTACTTC,CASSSDGLAGAITSYEQYF
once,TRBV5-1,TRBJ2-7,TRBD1,TGCGCCAGCAGCTCCCGGACAGGGCTCACCGAGCAGTACTTC,CASSSRTGLTEQYF
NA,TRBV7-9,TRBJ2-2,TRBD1,TGTGCCAGCAGCTTACGGACAGGGGTGAACACCGGGGAGCTGTTTTTT,CASSLRTGVNTGELFF
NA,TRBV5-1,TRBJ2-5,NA,TGCGCCAGCAGCTTGGTCGGGGTTCTGTTCCAAGAGACCCAGTACTTC,CASSLVGVLFQETQYF
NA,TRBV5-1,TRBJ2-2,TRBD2,TGCGCCAGCAGTCCGCGGGAGGTTCTGAACACCGGGGAGCTGTTTTTT,CASSPREVLNTGELFF
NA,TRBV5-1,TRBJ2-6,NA,TGCGCCAGCAGCTTGGAGCAGGGAGGTGGGGCCAACGTCCTGACTTTC,CASSLEQGGGANVLTF
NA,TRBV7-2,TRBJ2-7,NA,TGTGCCAGCAGGTTGGGCAGGACCTACGAGCAGTACTTC,CASRLGRTYEQYF
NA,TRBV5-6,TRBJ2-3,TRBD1,TGTGCCAGCAGCTCCCGGGACAGGGGATATTCAGATACGCAGTATTTT,CASSSRDRGYSDTQYF
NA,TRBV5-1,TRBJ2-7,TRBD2,TGCGCCAGCAGCCTTACTAGCGGGAGCCTGTACGAGCAGTACTTC,CASSLTSGSLYEQYF
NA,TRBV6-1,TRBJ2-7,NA,TGTGCCAGCAGTGAACTAGTTACCTACGAGCAGTACTTC,CASSELVTYEQYF
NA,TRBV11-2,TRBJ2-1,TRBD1,TGTGCCAGCAGCCAGGACAGGGCGGGAATCGATGAGCAGTTCTTC,CASSQDRAGIDEQFF
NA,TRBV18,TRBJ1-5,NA,TGTGCCAGCTCCCAAGGGGGTTTTCAGCCCCAGCATTTT,CASSQGGFQPQHF
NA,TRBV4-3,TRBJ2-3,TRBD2,TGCGCCAGCAGCCAAGAACCCAGCGGGAGTTCAGATACGCAGTATTTT,CASSQEPSGSSDTQYF
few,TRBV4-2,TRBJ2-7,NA,TGTGCCAGCAGCCAAGAAGCACAGCTCGTAGGCGAGCAGTACTTC,CASSQEAQLVGEQYF
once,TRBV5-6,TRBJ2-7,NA,TGTGCCAGCAGCTGGCTTACGGGAGAGCAGTACTTC,CASSWLTGEQYF
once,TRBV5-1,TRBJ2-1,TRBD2,TGCGCCAGCAGCTCTAGCGGGTCTAGGTACAATGAGCAGTTCTTC,CASSSSGSRYNEQFF
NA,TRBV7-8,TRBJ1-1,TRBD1,TGTGCCAGCAGCTTACGGACAGGGGCATACACTGAAGCTTTCTTT,CASSLRTGAYTEAFF
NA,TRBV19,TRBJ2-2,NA,TGTGCCAGTAGCCCTGATGGGGGGGCTGGTACCGGGGAGCTGTTTTTT,CASSPDGGAGTGELFF
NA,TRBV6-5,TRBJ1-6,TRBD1,TGTGCCAGCAGTCCAGGGGGACAGGGGCAATCACCCCTCCACTTT,CASSPGGQGQSPLHF
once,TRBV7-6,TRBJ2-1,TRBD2,TGTGCCAGCAGCAAGGGACTAGCGGGACTTCTTTCTAGCTCCTACAATGAGCAGTTCTTC,CASSKGLAGLLSSSYNEQFF
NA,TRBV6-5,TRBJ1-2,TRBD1,TGTGCCAGCAGTCAAGACAGGGCTGGCGGCTACACCTTC,CASSQDRAGGYTF
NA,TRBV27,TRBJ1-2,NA,TGTGCCAGCAGTGCCGGGTCCTCCTATGGCTACACCTTC,CASSAGSSYGYTF
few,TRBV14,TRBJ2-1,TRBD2,TGTGCCAGCGGGAGACTAGCGAGCGATGAGCAGTTCTTC,CASGRLASDEQFF
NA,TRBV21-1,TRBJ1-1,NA,TGTGCCAGCAGCAAAGGCTCCGACAGACGCACTGAAGCTTTCTTT,CASSKGSDRRTEAFF
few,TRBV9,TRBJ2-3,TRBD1,TGTGCCAGCAGCGTAGTGGAGACAGGGCCAGATACGCAGTATTTT,CASSVVETGPDTQYF
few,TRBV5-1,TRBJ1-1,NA,TGCGCCAGCAGCTTGGCACCCGCTCCGGGTGAAGCTTTCTTT,CASSLAPAPGEAFF
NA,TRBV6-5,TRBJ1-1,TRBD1,TGTGCCAGCAGTTACTCGGGACAGGGGACTGAAGCTTTCTTT,CASSYSGQGTEAFF
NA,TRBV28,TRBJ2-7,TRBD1,TGTGCCAGCAGTTTAGGTGGACAGGACGAGCAGTACTTC,CASSLGGQDEQYF
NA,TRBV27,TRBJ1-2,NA,TGTGCCAGCAGTTTATCGGCAGGAGGAAACTATGGCTACACCTTC,CASSLSAGGNYGYTF
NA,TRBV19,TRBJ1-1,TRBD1,TGTGCCAGTAGTACGAGACAGGGGCCCTTTGAAGCTTTCTTT,CASSTRQGPFEAFF
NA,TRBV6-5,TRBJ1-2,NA,TGTGCCAGCAGTTACGACGGGGTCGGTAACTATGGCTACACCTTC,CASSYDGVGNYGYTF
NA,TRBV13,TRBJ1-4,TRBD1,TGTGCCAGCAGCCCGCCTCCGGACAGGGGAAATGAAAAACTGTTTTTT,CASSPPPDRGNEKLFF
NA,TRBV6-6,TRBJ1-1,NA,TGTGCCAGCAGGCTGGGAGCGCGGGGTGTTGAAGCTTTCTTT,CASRLGARGVEAFF
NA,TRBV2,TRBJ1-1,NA,TGTGCCAGCAGTGACCCGGGCACTGAAGCTTTCTTT,CASSDPGTEAFF
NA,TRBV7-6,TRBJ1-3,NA,TGTGCCAGCAGCTTAGGGGCAGGGTCGGCATCCTTGGGCGGAAACACCATATATTTT,CASSLGAGSASLGGNTIYF
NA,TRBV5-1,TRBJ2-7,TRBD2,TGCGCCAGCAGCTTGGTAGCTAGCGGGGTTTACGAGCAGTACTTC,CASSLVASGVYEQYF
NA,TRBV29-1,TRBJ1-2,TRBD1,TGCAGCGTTGGGGGACAGGGGATGGGCTACACCTTC,CSVGGQGMGYTF
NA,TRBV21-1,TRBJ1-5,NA,TGTGCCAGCAGGGGGTCGGGACAGGTTTTGGATATTAGCAATCAGCCCCAGCATTTT,CASRGSGQVLDISNQPQHF
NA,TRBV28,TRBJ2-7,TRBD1,TGTGCCAGCACCCCGGGACCAGGGGGACCTAGGGGAGCCGAGCAGTACTTC,CASTPGPGGPRGAEQYF
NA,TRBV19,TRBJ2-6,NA,TGTGCCAGTAGTGCTAAGACTAGGGCCAACGTCCTGACTTTC,CASSAKTRANVLTF
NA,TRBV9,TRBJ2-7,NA,TGTGCCAGCAGCCCCCGAGGTAGGGAGTACGAGCAGTACTTC,CASSPRGREYEQYF
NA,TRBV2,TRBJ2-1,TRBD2,TGTGCCAGCAGCCCCGGGACTAATGGGTCGGATGAGCAGTTCTTC,CASSPGTNGSDEQFF
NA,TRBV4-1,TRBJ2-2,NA,TGCGCCAGCAGCCAAGAGGCAGGTGATCGCGCGAACACCGGGGAGCTGTTTTTT,CASSQEAGDRANTGELFF